This TCR beta chain is drawn from a study of beta chain features in type 1 diabetes listed by TCRdb under 2018. Regarding the study in general: Mean age, gender distribution, total cell number and subset yield did not differ between patients and healthy donors. The study compared TCRB repertoires of sorted circulating CD4+ T cell subsets between recently diagnosed type 1 diabetes patients and matched healthy donors. A total of 107,917,701 sorted cells were examined across all samples, and the number of cells per subset was strongly correlated with RNA yield. Naive and central memory subsets were obtained from all 30 or so donors, but regulatory and stem cell-like memory subsets were isolated from only 8 patients and 8 healthy donors.

The paper as a whole reports these results and caveats: In all four CD4+ subsets, TCRB CDR3 length was moderately but significantly shorter in type 1 diabetes patients. At VDJ recombination sites, patients with type 1 diabetes made fewer insertions and deleted more nucleotides, a pattern implying thymic rearrangement abnormalities. Naive, central memory and regulatory TCRB repertoires appeared to be more similar among patients than among healthy donors. Shorter templates might have been favored by PCR, but patient and control samples were amplified and corrected together, so both groups would have been affected equally by any skew. Because cDNA was sequenced instead of genomic DNA, activated cells with high expression could be over-represented, although the groups did not differ in activation or CD3 levels. Because small numbers of individuals were included in the HLA sub-analyses, any influence of HLA type on TCRB rearrangement was left unresolved.

This clone was seen only a few times. Its antigen remains undetermined. Nothing much larger sits one base from this clone, and base qualities are not available. The entire isolated RNA was reverse transcribed using the High Capacity cDNA Reverse Transcription Kit, and thus expressed TCRB transcripts were sequenced. Deep immunoSEQ sequencing was applied to naive, central memory and regulatory T cell samples, giving an average of approximately 3.8 million total reads per sample. Sorted cells were lysed in RLT buffer and RNA was extracted with DNase-treated RNeasy Micro or Mini kits, depending on cell number. To prevent cross-contamination, each cell subset was processed individually, whereas patient and healthy donor samples were processed jointly. Using the immunoSEQ multiplex PCR, TCRB sequences were amplified from cDNA into 87-bp fragments spanning the CDR3 region. The amplicons were sequenced using the Illumina HiSeq platform. In the paper's pipeline: Synthetic template baselines were used to correct PCR bias computationally, reads within Hamming distance 2 were collapsed together, and singletons that could not be merged were discarded. Reads were aligned against IMGT so that V, D and J genes, CDR3 length and insertions or deletions at six rearrangement sites could be assigned. Within each subset, clonotype counts were normalized to sorted cell number, after which true diversity and Gini coefficients were computed with the tcR R package. Repertoire sharing was quantified using the overlap coefficient calculated on TCRB nucleotide sequences. Drawn from immuneACCESS, this table holds only the in-frame rearrangements with V and J called that TCRdb kept. Clones are partly lost; checked studies trace under half to an unresolved V gene and leave the rest unexplained. The V and J calls and the clone size are those of that table, but D and trimming were determined from the DNA. This sample lists 250,000 to 300,000 clones; roughly 8% were detected once. The ten largest clones take up over 0.8% of the sample.

Each donor gave one peripheral blood draw, about 110 mL on average, collected into heparinised tubes. A BD FACSAria II was used to sort naive, central memory, regulatory and stem cell-like memory CD4+ T cells with a panel that included CD45RO, CCR7, CD25, CD127, CD95 and CD27. Purity was above 95% for every sorted population. PBMCs were isolated right away by Lymphoprep density gradient centrifugation and were stained directly, without culture. To minimize batch effects, samples were stained and sorted in pairs, one healthy donor with one patient per experiment. Inclusive of the bounding cysteine and phenylalanine, the CDR3 is 15 residues long. The read is trimmed to its CDR3 DNA, 45 bases read in frame from base 1. Via the germline V gene (reference sequence), CDR1 is SEHNR and CDR2 FQNEAQ. V drops 4 bases and J drops 3 bases, leaving 12 bases in between.

This receptor was obtained from a woman younger than 35 in good health. The sample was central memory CD4+ T cells from blood. The rearranged segments are TRBV7-9 and TRBJ1-4; no D gene is confidently identified. The CDR3 corresponds to CASSSWTVSNEKLFF. The bases read TGTGCCAGCAGCTCATGGACCGTATCTAATGAAAAACTGTTTTTT. The variable domain in full, with residues beyond the CDR3 obtained from the reference TRBV7-9 and TRBJ1-4 genes, is DTGVSQNPRHKITKRGQNVTFRCDPISEHNRLYWYRQTLGQGPEFLTYFQNEAQLEKSRLLSDRFSAERPKGSFSTLEIQRTEQGDSAMYLCASSSWTVSNEKLFFGSGTQLSVL.